These T cell receptor beta chains were read from a single sample in a study of T cell repertoires in ileal Crohn's disease. TCRdb keeps only in-frame clones here, not all; method: immunoSEQ multiplex PCR. The data contain about 60,000 clones, roughly 91% of them singletons. Sample: ileal tissue. Source of these receptors: an adult with Crohn's disease. The CDR3 runs from the conserved cysteine through the conserved F or W. A D gene is named only where the DNA matches it firmly. Clone size, where shown, is once, few, many, or a class for clones that have expanded.

cdr3_length	v_call	clone_size	j_call	d_call	cdr3_nt	cdr3_aa
16	TRBV6-5	few	TRBJ1-1	NA	TGTGCCAGCAGTTCAGCTGGTATTGCGGGGAACACTGAAGCTTTCTTT	CASSSAGIAGNTEAFF
17	TRBV18	NA	TRBJ1-1	TRBD1	TGTGCCAGCTCGAACCTGGGAGACAGGGGAAGCCAAGCTGAAGCTTTCTTT	CASSNLGDRGSQAEAFF
15	TRBV7-6	NA	TRBJ2-1	TRBD1	TGTGCCAGCAGCTTTCGACAGGGAGTGTCAGATGAGCAGTTCTTC	CASSFRQGVSDEQFF
15	TRBV6-1	NA	TRBJ1-1	NA	TGTGCCAGCAGTGTACTGGCGGGGATGAACACTGAAGCTTTCTTT	CASSVLAGMNTEAFF
12	TRBV7-8	NA	TRBJ1-4	NA	TGTGCCAGCAGCAGGGGGAATGAAAAACTGTTTTTT	CASSRGNEKLFF
15	TRBV19	NA	TRBJ1-5	TRBD1	TGTGCCAGTAGTAAAACTCCGGGACAGGATCAGCCCCAGCATTTT	CASSKTPGQDQPQHF
15	TRBV5-1	NA	TRBJ2-6	NA	TGCGCCAGCAGCTTAGGGGAGGCCGGGGCCAACGTCCTGACTTTC	CASSLGEAGANVLTF
16	TRBV7-9	NA	TRBJ1-2	TRBD1	TGTGCCAGCAGCCACCTACCGGGACAGGGAGGCTATGGCTACACCTTC	CASSHLPGQGGYGYTF
11	TRBV20-1	NA	TRBJ2-5	NA	TGCAGTGCCCCAGGGGGGGAGACCCAGTACTTC	CSAPGGETQYF
14	TRBV18	NA	TRBJ2-5	TRBD2	TGTGCCAGCTCACCAGGCGGGAGTGGGCAGACCCAGTACTTC	CASSPGGSGQTQYF
15	TRBV7-2	NA	TRBJ1-2	NA	TGTGCCAGCAGCTTAGGAGTAGGGACACCAGGCGGCTACACCTTC	CASSLGVGTPGGYTF
15	TRBV5-6	NA	TRBJ1-4	NA	TGTGCCAGCAGCTACTGGGGAGCAACTAATGAAAAACTGTTTTTT	CASSYWGATNEKLFF
16	TRBV11-3	few	TRBJ2-6	TRBD1	TGTGCCAGCAGCTTAGGGAACAGGGGTTCGGCCAACGTCCTGACTTTC	CASSLGNRGSANVLTF
12	TRBV30	NA	TRBJ1-1	NA	TGTGCCTGGAGTGTAAAACAGGGAACGGCTTTCTTT	CAWSVKQGTAFF
15	TRBV13	once	TRBJ2-7	TRBD1	TGTGCCAGCAGCCTTGGACAGGGAAGATACTACGAGCAGTACTTC	CASSLGQGRYYEQYF
14	TRBV5-6	NA	TRBJ1-2	TRBD1	TGTGCCAGCAGCTCCCAGGGGGAGGCCTATGGCTACACCTTC	CASSSQGEAYGYTF
15	TRBV15	NA	TRBJ2-3	TRBD2	TGTGCCACCAGCAAGGCTAGCGGGGGCACAGATACGCAGTATTTT	CATSKASGGTDTQYF
12	TRBV5-5	few	TRBJ1-2	NA	TGTGCCAGCAGCTTGGAACTGGGCGGCTACACCTTC	CASSLELGGYTF
17	TRBV27	NA	TRBJ1-5	TRBD1	TGTGCCAGCAGTTATTACTCCCCCCGGACAGGGGATCAGCCCCAGCATTTT	CASSYYSPRTGDQPQHF
16	TRBV7-8	NA	TRBJ2-3	TRBD2	TGTGCCAGCAGCTTACGCGGGGGGGCTTTGTCAGATACGCAGTATTTT	CASSLRGGALSDTQYF
13	TRBV5-1	NA	TRBJ1-1	NA	TGCGCCAGCAGCACAGCCAGGAACACTGAAGCTTTCTTT	CASSTARNTEAFF
15	TRBV19	NA	TRBJ2-1	TRBD1	TGTGCCAGTGACCTTGGGACAGGGCGTGGAGATGAGCAGTTCTTC	CASDLGTGRGDEQFF
14	TRBV4-2	NA	TRBJ1-1	TRBD1	TGTGCCAGCACGACAGGGTCCGAGAACACTGAAGCTTTCTTT	CASTTGSENTEAFF
14	TRBV11-2	NA	TRBJ1-1	NA	TGTGCCAGCAGCGCTCGGGACAAAAACACTGAAGCTTTCTTT	CASSARDKNTEAFF
15	TRBV11-3	NA	TRBJ2-1	NA	TGTGCCAGCAGCTTAGAGATTGCCCGCTCAGATGAGCAGTTCTTC	CASSLEIARSDEQFF
13	TRBV10-3	NA	TRBJ1-1	NA	TGTGCCATCAGAACTGTCTACGGGAATGAAGCTTTCTTT	CAIRTVYGNEAFF
14	TRBV5-1	once	TRBJ1-1	NA	TGCGCCAGCAGCTTGTCACGGGGGAACACTGAAGCTTTCTTT	CASSLSRGNTEAFF
14	TRBV7-9	NA	TRBJ2-2	TRBD2	TGTGCCAGCAGCTCGGGGGGGAACACCGGGGAGCTATTTTTT	CASSSGGNTGELFF